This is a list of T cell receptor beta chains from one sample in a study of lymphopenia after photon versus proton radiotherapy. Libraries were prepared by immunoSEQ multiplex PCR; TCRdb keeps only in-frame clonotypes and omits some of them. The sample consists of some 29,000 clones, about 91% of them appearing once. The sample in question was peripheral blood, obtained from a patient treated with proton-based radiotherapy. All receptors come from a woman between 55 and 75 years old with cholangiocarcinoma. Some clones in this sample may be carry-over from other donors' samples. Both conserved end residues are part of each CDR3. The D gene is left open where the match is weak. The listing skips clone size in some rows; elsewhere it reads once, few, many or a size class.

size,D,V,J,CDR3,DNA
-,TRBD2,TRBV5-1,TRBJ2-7,CASSLGTSGTSSYEQYF,TGCGCCAGCAGCTTGGGGACTAGCGGGACGAGCTCCTACGAGCAGTACTTC
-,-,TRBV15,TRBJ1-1,CATSRAGTAYTEAFF,TGTGCCACCAGCAGAGCCGGGACGGCGTACACTGAAGCTTTCTTT
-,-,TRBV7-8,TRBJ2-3,CASSFTRDTQYF,TGTGCCAGCAGCTTCACTAGAGACACGCAGTATTTT
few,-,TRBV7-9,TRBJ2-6,CASSPVGLVGANVLTF,TGTGCCAGCAGCCCGGTGGGTTTAGTTGGGGCCAACGTCCTGACTTTC
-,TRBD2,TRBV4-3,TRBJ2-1,CASSLGLAGDGEQFF,TGCGCCAGCAGCCTCGGACTGGCGGGAGATGGTGAGCAGTTCTTC
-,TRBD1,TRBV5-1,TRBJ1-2,CASSKPPGQGALYGYTF,TGCGCCAGCAGCAAGCCCCCGGGACAGGGGGCTCTCTATGGCTACACCTTC
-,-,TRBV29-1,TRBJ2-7,CSVGQVTYEQYF,TGCAGCGTTGGGCAGGTTACCTACGAGCAGTACTTC
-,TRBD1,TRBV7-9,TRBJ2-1,CASSFLGQRSYNEQFF,TGTGCCAGCAGCTTTCTGGGACAGAGGTCCTACAATGAGCAGTTCTTC
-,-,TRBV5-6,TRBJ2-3,CASSFGGADTQYF,TGTGCCAGCAGCTTCGGGGGAGCCGATACGCAGTATTTT
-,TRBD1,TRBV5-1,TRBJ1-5,CASSVDRDQPQHF,TGCGCCAGCAGCGTGGACAGGGACCAGCCCCAGCATTTT
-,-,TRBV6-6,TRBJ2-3,CASSYSTSGLNTQYF,TGTGCCAGCAGTTACTCAACTAGTGGGCTCAATACGCAGTATTTT
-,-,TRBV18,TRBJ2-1,CASSRYGSQGEQFF,TGTGCCAGCTCACGATACGGGAGCCAAGGTGAGCAGTTCTTC
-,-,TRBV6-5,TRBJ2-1,CASSTTRGGNEQFF,TGTGCCAGCAGTACAACTAGAGGCGGCAATGAGCAGTTCTTC
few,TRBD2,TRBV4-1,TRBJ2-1,CASSPRLALHEQFF,TGCGCCAGCAGCCCCCGACTAGCTCTCCATGAGCAGTTCTTC
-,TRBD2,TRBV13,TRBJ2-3,CASSLGSSGTAGTQYF,TGTGCCAGCAGCTTAGGTTCTAGCGGCACAGCAGGTACGCAGTATTTT
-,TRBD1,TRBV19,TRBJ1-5,CASSRSIGGQTQPQHF,TGTGCCAGTAGCCGGAGTATAGGGGGCCAGACACAGCCCCAGCATTTT
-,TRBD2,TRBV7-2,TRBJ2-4,CASSTRTSGMGNIQYF,TGTGCCAGCAGCACCCGGACTAGCGGGATGGGAAACATTCAGTACTTC
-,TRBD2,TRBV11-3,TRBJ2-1,CASSRAAGGPNEQFF,TGTGCCAGCAGTAGGGCAGCGGGGGGGCCGAATGAGCAGTTCTTC
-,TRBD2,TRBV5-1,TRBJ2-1,CASTRPSGIDEQFF,TGCGCCAGCACCCGCCCCAGCGGGATAGATGAGCAGTTCTTC
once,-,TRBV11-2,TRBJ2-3,CASSQRDTQYF,TGTGCCAGCAGCCAACGGGATACGCAGTATTTT
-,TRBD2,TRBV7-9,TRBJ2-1,CASSPRGEYNEQFF,TGTGCCAGCAGCCCTCGGGGGGAGTACAATGAGCAGTTCTTC
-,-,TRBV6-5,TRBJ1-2,CASSYLDRNYGYTF,TGTGCCAGCAGTTACCTCGACAGGAACTATGGCTACACCTTC
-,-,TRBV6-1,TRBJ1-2,CASTRAFYGYTF,TGTGCCAGCACAAGGGCGTTCTATGGCTACACCTTC
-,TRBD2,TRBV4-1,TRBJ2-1,CASRFSGANSYNEQFF,TGCGCCAGCCGGTTTAGCGGGGCGAACTCCTACAATGAGCAGTTCTTC
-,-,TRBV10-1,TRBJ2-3,CASSDRSTDTQYF,TGCGCCAGCAGTGACAGGAGCACAGATACGCAGTATTTT
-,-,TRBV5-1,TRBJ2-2,CASSLDTGELFF,TGCGCCAGCAGCTTGGACACCGGGGAGCTGTTTTTT